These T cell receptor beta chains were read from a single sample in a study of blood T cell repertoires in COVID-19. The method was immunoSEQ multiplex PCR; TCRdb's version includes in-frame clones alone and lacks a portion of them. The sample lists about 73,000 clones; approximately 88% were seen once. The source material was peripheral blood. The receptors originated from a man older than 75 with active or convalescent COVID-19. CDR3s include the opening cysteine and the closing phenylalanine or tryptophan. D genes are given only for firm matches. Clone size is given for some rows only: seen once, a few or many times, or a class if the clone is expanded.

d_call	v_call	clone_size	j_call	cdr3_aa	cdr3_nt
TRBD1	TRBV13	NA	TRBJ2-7	CASSFRGQAPYEQYF	TGTGCCAGCAGCTTTAGGGGACAGGCACCCTACGAGCAGTACTTC
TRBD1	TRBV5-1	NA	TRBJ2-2	CASSLEGQSTGELFF	TGCGCCAGCAGCTTGGAGGGACAGTCCACCGGGGAGCTGTTTTTT
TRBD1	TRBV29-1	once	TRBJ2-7	CSVVIQGAWQYF	TGCAGCGTTGTTATACAGGGGGCTTGGCAGTACTTC
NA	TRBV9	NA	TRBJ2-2	CASSVNSVGELFF	TGTGCCAGCAGCGTAAATAGCGTCGGAGAGCTGTTTTTT
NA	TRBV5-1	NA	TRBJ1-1	CASSLSSGYTEAFF	TGCGCCAGCAGCTTGTCTTCGGGTTACACTGAAGCTTTCTTT
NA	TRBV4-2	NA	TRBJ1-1	CASSQGSGPLNTEAFF	TGTGCCAGCAGCCAAGGGTCAGGCCCCCTGAACACTGAAGCTTTCTTT
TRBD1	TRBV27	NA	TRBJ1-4	CASSFKWTGPEKLFF	TGTGCCAGCAGTTTTAAATGGACAGGGCCGGAAAAACTGTTTTTT
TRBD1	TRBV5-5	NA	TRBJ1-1	CASSLGTGWTEAFF	TGTGCCAGCAGCTTAGGGACAGGGTGGACTGAAGCTTTCTTT
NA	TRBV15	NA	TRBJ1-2	CATSRDVRGRYGYTF	TGTGCCACCAGCAGAGATGTTAGGGGTCGGTATGGCTACACCTTC
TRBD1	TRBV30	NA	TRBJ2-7	CAWSAGQGFSYEQYF	TGTGCCTGGAGCGCGGGACAGGGGTTCTCCTACGAGCAGTACTTC
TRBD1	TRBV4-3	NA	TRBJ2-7	CASSRGQGASYEQYF	TGCGCCAGCAGCCGCGGACAGGGGGCTTCCTACGAGCAGTACTTC
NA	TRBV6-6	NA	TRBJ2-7	CASSYSTTVYEQYF	TGTGCCAGCAGTTACTCGACAACCGTCTACGAGCAGTACTTC
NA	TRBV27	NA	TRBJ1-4	CASGLRLTNEKLFF	TGTGCCAGCGGGCTCCGGCTAACTAATGAAAAACTGTTTTTT
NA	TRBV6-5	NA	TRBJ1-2	CASFRGGYTF	TGTGCCAGTTTTAGGGGTGGCTACACCTTC
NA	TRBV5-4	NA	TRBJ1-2	CASSLVGQNYGYTF	TGTGCCAGCAGCTTGGTTGGCCAGAACTATGGCTACACCTTC
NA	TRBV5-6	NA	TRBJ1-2	CASSAGGGYTF	TGTGCCAGCAGCGCCGGAGGCGGCTACACCTTC
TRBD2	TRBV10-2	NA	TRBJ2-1	CASSEMSGGNEQFF	TGCGCCAGCAGTGAGATGTCGGGGGGCAATGAGCAGTTCTTC
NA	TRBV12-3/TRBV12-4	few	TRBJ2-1	CASSLGSGEQFF	TGTGCCAGCAGTTTAGGGTCCGGTGAGCAGTTCTTC
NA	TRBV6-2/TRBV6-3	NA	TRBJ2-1	CASSSGAYTWFF	TGTGCCAGCAGTTCAGGGGCGTATACGTGGTTCTTC
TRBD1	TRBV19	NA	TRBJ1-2	CASSITGANYGYTF	TGTGCCAGTAGTATAACAGGGGCTAACTATGGCTACACCTTC
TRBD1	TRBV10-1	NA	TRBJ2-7	CASSESRQGKYEQYF	TGCGCCAGCAGTGAGTCGAGACAGGGCAAATACGAGCAGTACTTC
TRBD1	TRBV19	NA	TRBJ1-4	CASSIDTQGRNEKLFF	TGTGCCAGTAGTATAGACACACAGGGGCGAAATGAAAAACTGTTTTTT
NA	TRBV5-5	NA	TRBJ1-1	CASNPMEGGTEAFF	TGTGCCAGCAACCCGATGGAGGGAGGGACTGAAGCTTTCTTT
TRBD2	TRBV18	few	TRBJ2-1	CASSLSGGPYNEQFF	TGTGCCAGCTCTCTAAGCGGGGGGCCCTACAATGAGCAGTTCTTC
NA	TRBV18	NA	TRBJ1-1	CASSPVRGNTEAFF	TGTGCCAGCTCCCCCGTGAGAGGGAACACTGAAGCTTTCTTT
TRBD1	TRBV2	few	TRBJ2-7	CASTITGQGAAYEQYF	TGTGCCAGCACCATCACAGGACAGGGGGCCGCCTACGAGCAGTACTTC
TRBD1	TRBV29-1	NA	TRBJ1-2	CSVAMGQGANGYTF	TGCAGCGTTGCAATGGGACAGGGGGCGAATGGCTACACCTTC
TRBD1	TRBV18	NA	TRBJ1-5	CASSPPRGQGHQPQHF	TGTGCCAGCTCACCACCGCGTGGACAGGGACATCAGCCCCAGCATTTT
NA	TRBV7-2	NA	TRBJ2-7	CASSPWAVPHEQYF	TGTGCCAGCAGCCCATGGGCAGTACCCCACGAGCAGTACTTC
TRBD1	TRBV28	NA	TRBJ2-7	CASSPPPDRVGNEQYF	TGTGCCAGCAGCCCTCCCCCCGACAGGGTGGGAAACGAGCAGTACTTC
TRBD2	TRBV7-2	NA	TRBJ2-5	CASSYTWTSGQETQYF	TGTGCCAGCAGCTACACCTGGACTAGCGGACAAGAGACCCAGTACTTC
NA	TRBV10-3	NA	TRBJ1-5	CAISDRWDQPQHF	TGTGCCATCAGTGACAGGTGGGATCAGCCCCAGCATTTT
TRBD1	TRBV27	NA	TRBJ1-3	CASSRGQAGNTIYF	TGTGCCAGCAGTAGGGGACAGGCTGGAAACACCATATATTTT
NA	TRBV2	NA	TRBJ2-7	CASSENTVVHEQYF	TGTGCCAGCAGTGAAAACACCGTTGTACACGAGCAGTACTTC
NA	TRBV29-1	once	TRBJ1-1	CSVGSTEAFF	TGCAGCGTTGGTAGCACTGAAGCTTTCTTT
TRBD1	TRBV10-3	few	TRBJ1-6	CAISPGTGKSPLHF	TGTGCCATCAGCCCCGGGACAGGGAAATCACCCCTCCACTTT
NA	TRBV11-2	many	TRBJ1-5	CASSLGVGGRQPQHF	TGTGCCAGCAGCTTAGGGGTGGGGGGGCGGCAGCCCCAGCATTTT